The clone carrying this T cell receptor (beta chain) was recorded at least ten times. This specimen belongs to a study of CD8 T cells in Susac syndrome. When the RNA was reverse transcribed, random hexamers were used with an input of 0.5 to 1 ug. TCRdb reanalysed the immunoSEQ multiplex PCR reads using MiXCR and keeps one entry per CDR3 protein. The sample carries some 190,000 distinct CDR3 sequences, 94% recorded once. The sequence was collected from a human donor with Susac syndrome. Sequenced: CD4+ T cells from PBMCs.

The CDR3 coding sequence is TGTGCCAGCAGTTACTCGCCTGATCGGGGCTACACCTTC. Protein product: CASSYSPDRGYTF. V and J are TRBV6-5 and TRBJ1-2; no definite D call. The V end lost 0 bases, the J end lost 8 bases, and 10 bases lay between the germline ends. Germline V lookup: CDR1 MNHEY, CDR2 SVGAGI. This CDR3 contains 13 residues.